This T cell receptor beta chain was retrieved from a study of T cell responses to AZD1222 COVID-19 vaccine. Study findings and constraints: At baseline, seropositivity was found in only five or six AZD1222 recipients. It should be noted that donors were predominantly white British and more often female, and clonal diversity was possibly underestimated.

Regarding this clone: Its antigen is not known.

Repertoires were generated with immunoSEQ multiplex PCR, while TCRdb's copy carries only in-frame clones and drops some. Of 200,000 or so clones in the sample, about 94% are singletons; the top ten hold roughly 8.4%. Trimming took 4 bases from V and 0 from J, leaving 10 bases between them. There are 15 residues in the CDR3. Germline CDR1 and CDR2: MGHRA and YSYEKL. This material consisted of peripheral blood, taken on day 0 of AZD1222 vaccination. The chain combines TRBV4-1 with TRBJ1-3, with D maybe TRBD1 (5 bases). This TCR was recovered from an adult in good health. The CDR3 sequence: CASSLDRDSGNTIYF. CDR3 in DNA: TGCGCCAGCAGCCTTGACAGAGACTCTGGAAACACCATATATTTT.